These 15 T cell receptor beta chains came from one sample sequenced in a study of blood T cells in healthy people across ages. Next came a second PCR, run for about 7 to 12 cycles, which used a sample-barcoded 5' primer along with a J-beta primer mix. One entry per CDR3 protein, called by TCRdb with MiXCR from the 5' RACE reads. The sample consists of around 970,000 distinct CDR3 sequences, just over 50% of them appearing once. Sequencing was performed on blood. The receptors stem from an older woman in good health.

A few counts support this clonotype. The chain employs TRBV12-3 or TRBV12-4 and TRBJ2-3; D gene ambiguous. V was clipped by 10 bases and J by 2 bases, with 13 bases between them. This CDR3 contains 13 residues. CDR3 in amino acids: CATLGPNTDTQYF. The DNA of the CDR3 is TGTGCCACCCTTGGACCTAACACAGATACGCAGTATTTT.

V is TRBV27 and J is TRBJ2-7, with D possibly being TRBD2 (5 bases). The V end was cut by 5 bases, the J end by 2 bases, with 19 bases between. The CDR3 runs to 16 residues. Germline V gene data show CDR1 as MNHEY and CDR2 as SMNVEV (reference sequence). This chain's CDR3 is CASSPSPGLWTYEQYF. Here the CDR3 DNA reads TGTGCCAGCAGTCCATCCCCGGGGTTATGGACCTACGAGCAGTACTTC.

This clonotype was seen a few times. The chain has TRBV11-2 and TRBJ2-3; 13 nucleotides match TRBD2. Germline values: CDR1 SGHAT, CDR2 FQNNGV. The V and J ends lost 2 bases and 2 bases, in that order; junction bases with no gene match: 13. This CDR3 spans 20 amino acids. The CDR3 sequence: CASSLNLPKTSGRITDTQYF. The CDR3 nucleotides read TGTGCCAGCAGCTTAAACCTTCCCAAGACTAGCGGGAGGATCACAGATACGCAGTATTTT.

The chain recombines TRBV2 with TRBJ2-1, with TRBD2 matching 8 bases. Germline CDR1 is SNHLY and CDR2 is FYNNEI. CDR3 length: 14 amino acids. J lost 7 bases, V lost 4 bases, and 6 bases had no gene match. The CDR3 region has the DNA TGTGCCAGCAGTGTTGAGCGGGAGTATAATGAGCAGTTCTTC. Translating gives CASSVEREYNEQFF.

Only a few counts were recorded for this clonotype. The chain has TRBV10-3 and TRBJ2-7; D gene ambiguous. The CDR3 is 15 residues long. Trimming shortened V by 0 bases and J by 0 bases, and 9 bases separated the two germline ends. Germline-derived CDR1 and CDR2 are ENHRY and SYGVKD. In DNA form, the CDR3 reads TGTGCCATCAGTGAGTCGGGCTTGAGCTCCTACGAGCAGTACTTC. As protein: CAISESGLSSYEQYF.

This clonotype was detected only a few times. The chain recombines TRBV29-1 with TRBJ2-1; 12 positions agree with TRBD2. The CDR3 runs to 14 residues. CDR1 and CDR2 from the germline V gene are SQVTM and ANQGSEA. The J segment lost 8 bases and the V segment lost 2 bases, leaving 4 bases of the junction unmatched. CDR3: CSVEPSGRVYEQFF. The DNA for the CDR3 is TGCAGCGTTGAACCTAGCGGGAGGGTCTATGAGCAGTTCTTC.

In nucleotides, the CDR3 is TGCGCCAGCAGCTTGGACAGCGGGAGTTCAGATACGCAGTATTTT. This translates into CASSLDSGSSDTQYF. The V call is TRBV5-1, the J call TRBJ2-3, with TRBD2 identical over 8 bases. The CDR3 totals 15 residues. The V segment lost 0 bases and the J segment 4 bases; nucleotides outside the gene matches: 4. Germline V gene data show CDR1 as SGHRS and CDR2 as YFSETQ. Full variable domain (remainder filled in from reference TRBV5-1 and TRBJ2-3): KAGVTQTPRYLIKTRGQQVTLSCSPISGHRSVSWYQQTPGQGLQFLFEYFSETQRNKGNFPGRFSGRQFSNSRSEMNVSTLELGDSALYLCASSLDSGSSDTQYFGPGTRLTVL.

The table lists this clonotype with many counts. V gene TRBV29-1 combines with J gene TRBJ2-1; no definite D call. Trimming removed 7 bases from V and 4 bases from J, with 11 bases in between. This CDR3 contains 12 residues. Germline V lookup: CDR1 SQVTM, CDR2 ANQGSEA. CDR3 in amino acids: CSAVNRYNEQFF. In nucleotides, the CDR3 is TGCAGCGCGGTTAATCGGTACAATGAGCAGTTCTTC.

The V and J genes are TRBV20-1 and TRBJ2-1, with TRBD2 identical over 8 bases. The V and J ends lost 1 base and 0 bases, in that order; junction bases with no gene match: 5. The CDR3 is made up of 16 amino acids. Germline loops: CDR1 DFQATT, CDR2 SNEGSKA (reference sequence). The CDR3 reads CSARARGGSSYNEQFF. CDR3 nucleotide sequence: TGCAGTGCTAGAGCCCGGGGGGGAAGCTCCTACAATGAGCAGTTCTTC.

The chain couples TRBV7-3 to TRBJ2-1, with D possibly being TRBD2 (5 bases). Trimming stripped 2 bases from V and 4 bases from J, with 18 bases between. Germline V CDR1 and CDR2: SGHTA, FQGTGA. The length of the CDR3 is 17 residues. CDR3 nucleotide sequence: TGTGCCAGCAGCTTAGCTCTCCCCCTTGGCGGGTACAATGAGCAGTTCTTC. Translated, it gives CASSLALPLGGYNEQFF. The full variable domain, with the rest looked up from reference TRBV7-3 and TRBJ2-1, is GAGVSQTPSNKVTEKGKYVELRCDPISGHTALYWYRQSLGQGPEFLIYFQGTGAADDSGLPNDRFFAVRPEGSVSTLKIQRTERGDSAVYLCASSLALPLGGYNEQFFGPGTRLTVL.

The chain links TRBV7-6 to TRBJ2-5; no reliable D call. Germline V CDR1 and CDR2: SGHVS, FNYEAQ. Trimming removed 4 bases from V and 9 bases from J, with 18 bases in between. This CDR3 contains 14 residues. CDR3: CASSSGRPIRAQYF. In DNA form, the CDR3 reads TGTGCCAGCAGCTCGGGCCGCCCGATAAGGGCCCAGTACTTC.

The chain combines TRBV27 with TRBJ1-2; 8 bases are shared with TRBD1. V lost 4 bases, J lost 4 bases, and 8 bases stayed unmatched. This CDR3 is built from 15 residues. CDR1 and CDR2 (germline): MNHEY, SMNVEV (reference sequence). The CDR3 reads CASSSHQGAGYGYTF. DNA of the CDR3: TGTGCCAGCAGTTCACATCAGGGGGCAGGCTATGGCTACACCTTC.

This clonotype was counted between two and nine times. The J gene is TRBJ2-5, the V gene TRBV12-3 or TRBV12-4; D possibly corresponds to TRBD1 (6 bases). CDR3 length equals 14 residues. V dropped 10 bases and J dropped 11 bases, with 26 bases sitting between them. The CDR3 spells CATRTARGGSGQYF. CDR3 DNA sequence: TGTGCCACCCGAACCGCCAGGGGTGGATCGGGGCAGTACTTC.

This clonotype was seen more than once but under ten times. The chain has TRBV7-2 and TRBJ2-3; TRBD2 matches 10 bases. CDR3 length equals 16 residues. Trimming took 3 bases from V and 6 from J; bases not matched to a gene: 9. In germline, CDR1 is SGHTA, CDR2 FQGNSA. CDR3 in amino acids: CASSFGERGGWDTQYF. In nucleotides, the CDR3 is TGTGCCAGCAGCTTCGGAGAGCGGGGGGGCTGGGATACGCAGTATTTT. Based on the CDR3 plus reference TRBV7-2 and TRBJ2-3, the full variable domain is GAGVSQSPSNKVTEKGKDVELRCDPISGHTALYWYRQSLGQGLEFLIYFQGNSAPDKSGLPSDRFSAERTGGSVSTLTIQRTQQEDSAVYLCASSFGERGGWDTQYFGPGTRLTVL.

The V and J genes are TRBV20-1 and TRBJ2-4; 8 nucleotides align to TRBD1. Germline CDR1 is DFQATT and CDR2 is SNEGSKA (reference sequence). CDR3 size: 15 residues. V dropped 3 bases and J dropped 0; count of bases not matched to a gene: 4. CDR3 nucleotides: TGCAGTGCTAGCACAGGGGGGAAAGCCAAAAACATTCAGTACTTC. This sequence encodes CSASTGGKAKNIQYF.